This T cell receptor (beta chain) was sequenced for a study of long-term antiretroviral therapy in people with HIV. As regards this clone: Its antigen is not known.

Overall study findings and caveats: Information on adherence, resistance and therapy changes was unavailable.

Run at survey level, the immunoSEQ assay was version v3.0. Each sample had sequencing targeting roughly 35,000-55,000 T-cell genomes. The method was immunoSEQ multiplex PCR; TCRdb's version includes in-frame clones alone and lacks a portion of them. Among 27,000 or so clones listed, 65% to 85% were seen once. CDR1 and CDR2 from the germline V gene are MNHEY and SVGAGI. With 2 bases removed from V and 0 bases from J, the gap between germline ends came to 11 bases. This CDR3 comprises 15 residues. The rearrangement links TRBV6-5 to TRBJ2-7, with D possibly matching TRBD1 (6 bases). The material was unsorted PBMCs, obtained 0.8 years before starting antiretroviral therapy. This TCR came from a man aged 18 to 30 with HIV. CDR3 sequence (DNA): TGTGCCAGCAGTTACGGTCAGGGGAGCTCCTACGAGCAGTACTTC. Translation: CASSYGQGSSYEQYF.